The rows below give T cell receptor beta chains drawn from one sample of a study of vaccination and CD4 T cells after COVID-19. Their target antigens are unknown. MiXCR, applied by TCRdb to the PCR reads, yields one record per CDR3 protein. The data hold around 15,000 distinct CDR3 sequences, with 35% to 45% observed a single time. The input for sequencing was CD4+ T cells from blood, cultured in vitro, taken before SARS-CoV-2 vaccination. The source of these receptors is a human donor who received a COVID-19 vaccine. The CDR3 runs from the conserved cysteine through the conserved F or W. The D gene is left open where the match is weak. Expanded clones are given a class, and other clones once, few, many or no size at all.

CDR3 length	V gene	clone size	D gene	J gene	CDR3 DNA	CDR3 protein
14	TRBV14	once	.	TRBJ2-1	TGTGCCAGCAGCCAAGTCCCCAGGGGGGATGAGCAGTTCTTC	CASSQVPRGDEQFF
15	TRBV7-9	.	.	TRBJ2-7	TGTGCCAGCAGTTACAGGGATCACAGCTCCTACGAGCAGTACTTC	CASSYRDHSSYEQYF
15	TRBV10-1	.	.	TRBJ2-5	TGCGCCAGCAGTGAGTCGAAAGGAGTGCAAGAGACCCAGTACTTC	CASSESKGVQETQYF
15	TRBV7-2	.	TRBD2	TRBJ2-1	TGTGCCAGCAGCCTGGGACTAGCGGGGGGGCCTGAGCAGTTCTTC	CASSLGLAGGPEQFF
13	TRBV18	.	.	TRBJ1-2	TGTGCCAGCTCACCTCAGGGAGTGTATGGCTACACCTTC	CASSPQGVYGYTF
14	TRBV12-3/TRBV12-4	.	TRBD1	TRBJ2-5	TGTGCCAGCAGTCTCTCGGACAGGGGTTCGACCCAGTACTTC	CASSLSDRGSTQYF
13	TRBV7-7	.	.	TRBJ2-7	TGTGCCAGCAGCTTAGACCGGGGGTGGGAGCAGTACTTC	CASSLDRGWEQYF
14	TRBV9	.	TRBD1	TRBJ2-5	TGTGCCAGCAGCCGCGCAGGGGGCCAAGAGACCCAGTACTTC	CASSRAGGQETQYF
14	TRBV7-6	few	.	TRBJ2-2	TGTGCCAGCAGTCCCGGGGTGGTCACCGGGGAGCTGTTTTTT	CASSPGVVTGELFF
13	TRBV25-1	.	.	TRBJ2-3	TGTGCCAGCAGTTCTCGAGTCACAGATACGCAGTATTTT	CASSSRVTDTQYF
13	TRBV30	.	.	TRBJ1-2	TGTGCCTGGAGCATCTCGTCTAACTATGGCTACACCTTC	CAWSISSNYGYTF
11	TRBV30	.	.	TRBJ1-2	TGTGCCTGCGGCCGGGACTATGGCTACACCTTC	CACGRDYGYTF
14	TRBV7-6	few	.	TRBJ2-7	TGTGCCAGCAGCTTATTGGGGGAGTCCTACGAGCAGTACTTC	CASSLLGESYEQYF
11	TRBV2	few	.	TRBJ1-6	TGTGCCAGCACAGGGAATTCACCCCTCCACTTT	CASTGNSPLHF
14	TRBV27	.	.	TRBJ2-3	TGTGCCAGCAGTTTAAGTTTTCAGGCAGATACGCAGTATTTT	CASSLSFQADTQYF
15	TRBV5-1	.	TRBD1	TRBJ1-1	TGCGCCAGCAGCCGCACTGGACAGGTGAACACTGAAGCTTTCTTT	CASSRTGQVNTEAFF
15	TRBV12-3/TRBV12-4	once	.	TRBJ2-7	TGTGCCAGCAGTTTTACAGGCCAAGGTTCCTACGAGCAGTACTTC	CASSFTGQGSYEQYF
14	TRBV18	once	.	TRBJ1-2	TGTGCCAGCTCCGCTCAGGGAGGGGACTATGGCTACACCTTC	CASSAQGGDYGYTF
15	TRBV12-3/TRBV12-4	.	TRBD2	TRBJ2-3	TGTGCCAGCAGGGAAGGGGGACTAGTTACCGATACGCAGTATTTT	CASREGGLVTDTQYF
15	TRBV2	few	TRBD1	TRBJ1-6	TGTGCCAGCAGTACACAGGGGCTTGCTAATTCACCCCTCCACTTT	CASSTQGLANSPLHF
14	TRBV9	medium-sized	.	TRBJ1-1	TGTGCCAGCAGCGTCCAACAGGGGAACACTGAAGCTTTCTTT	CASSVQQGNTEAFF
11	TRBV12-3/TRBV12-4	few	.	TRBJ2-3	TGTGCCAGCAGTTTAGTAGATACGCAGTATTTT	CASSLVDTQYF
19	TRBV6-2/TRBV6-3	.	TRBD1	TRBJ1-5	TGTGCCAGCAGTTACACGACGGGTCAGGGGGCCTTTAACAATCAGCCCCAGCATTTT	CASSYTTGQGAFNNQPQHF
15	TRBV7-3	.	TRBD1	TRBJ1-1	TGTGCCAGCAGCTCTGACAGGGGTAGGGACACTGAAGCTTTCTTT	CASSSDRGRDTEAFF
15	TRBV5-1	few	TRBD1	TRBJ1-1	TGCGCCAGCAGCCTTCGGACAGGAATGGGGACTGAAGCTTTCTTT	CASSLRTGMGTEAFF
16	TRBV9	once	TRBD2	TRBJ2-5	TGTGCCAGCAGCGTAGGGGAAAGCGGGGGGGCGGAGACCCAGTACTTC	CASSVGESGGAETQYF
15	TRBV11-3	.	.	TRBJ2-1	TGTGCCAGCAGCTTGAACGGGCAACCTTACAATGAGCAGTTCTTC	CASSLNGQPYNEQFF
14	TRBV24-1	few	.	TRBJ1-2	TGTGCCACCAGTGACACAACAGGTACCTATGGCTACACCTTC	CATSDTTGTYGYTF
19	TRBV7-9	few	TRBD1	TRBJ2-3	TGTGCCAGCAGCCCGCGGGACAGGGAGAGGACTGGCACCACAGATACGCAGTATTTT	CASSPRDRERTGTTDTQYF
14	TRBV19	few	.	TRBJ2-3	TGTGCCAGTAGTATTTCACCCCGGACAAGTACGCAGTATTTT	CASSISPRTSTQYF
13	TRBV20-1	.	.	TRBJ1-6	TGCAGTGCCCCAAAGGTGGGGAATTCACCCCTCCACTTT	CSAPKVGNSPLHF
16	TRBV25-1	.	TRBD2	TRBJ2-5	TGTGCCAGCAGCACTACTCAGCGGGGACTAGGGGAGACCCAGTACTTC	CASSTTQRGLGETQYF
16	TRBV7-9	once	TRBD2	TRBJ2-2	TGTGCCAGCAGCCTAGGGCTAGCGGGGGTGGCCGGGGAGCTGTTTTTT	CASSLGLAGVAGELFF
11	TRBV19	few	.	TRBJ2-4	TGTGCCAGTAGTATAGGCCAGGGTTGGTACTTC	CASSIGQGWYF
18	TRBV9	once	.	TRBJ1-2	TGTGCCAGCAGCGTAGCCCCCTCGGGGCAGGGAACCTATTATGGCTACACCTTC	CASSVAPSGQGTYYGYTF
14	TRBV30	few	.	TRBJ2-2	TGTGCCTGGAGTTCTACAAGAATATCCGGGGAGCTGTTTTTT	CAWSSTRISGELFF
13	TRBV24-1	few	.	TRBJ1-2	TGTGCCACCAGTGAATCGGGGGACTATGGCTACACCTTC	CATSESGDYGYTF
13	TRBV30	once	.	TRBJ2-2	TGTGCCTGGAGTTACTCCAACACCGGGGAGCTGTTTTTT	CAWSYSNTGELFF
14	TRBV7-3	.	.	TRBJ2-5	TGTGCCAGCAGCTTAATTGGGTTCCAAGAGACCCAGTACTTC	CASSLIGFQETQYF
12	TRBV2	.	.	TRBJ2-4	TGTGCCAGCAGTGATGCGATGTACATTCAGTACTTC	CASSDAMYIQYF
13	TRBV7-9	.	.	TRBJ1-6	TGTGCCAGCAGCTTAGCCGTAAATTCACCCCTCCACTTT	CASSLAVNSPLHF
14	TRBV20-1	.	.	TRBJ1-1	TGCAGTGCTAGAGAAGCATCCCGGGCCTCTGAAGCTTTCTTT	CSAREASRASEAFF
15	TRBV2	medium-sized	.	TRBJ1-2	TGTGCCAGCAGTGAAGTTTGGGACGGCAACTATGGCTACACCTTC	CASSEVWDGNYGYTF
15	TRBV6-4	few	TRBD1	TRBJ1-6	TGTGCCAGCAGTGCACAGGGGAAGCATAATTCACCCCTCCACTTT	CASSAQGKHNSPLHF
12	TRBV11-2	.	.	TRBJ2-3	TGTGCCAGCAGACATGTGGGAGATACGCAGTATTTT	CASRHVGDTQYF
15	TRBV27	.	.	TRBJ1-1	TGTGCCAGCAGTTTATCGCGGACAACGAACACTGAAGCTTTCTTT	CASSLSRTTNTEAFF
11	TRBV27	.	.	TRBJ1-1	TGTGCCACCTTAAGGAACACTGAAGCTTTCTTT	CATLRNTEAFF
11	TRBV30	.	.	TRBJ2-1	TGTGCCTGGGCCCGGTACAATGAGCAGTTCTTC	CAWARYNEQFF
15	TRBV20-1	few	.	TRBJ1-1	TGCAGTGCTAGAGCCCCACAGGGTAAGAACACTGAAGCTTTCTTT	CSARAPQGKNTEAFF
15	TRBV7-2	.	TRBD1	TRBJ1-1	TGTGCCAGCAGCTTACGGACAGGGGCTAACACTGAAGCTTTCTTT	CASSLRTGANTEAFF
14	TRBV29-1	few	TRBD1	TRBJ1-2	TGCAGCGCAAACGAGGGGGCTGTGTCCTATGGCTACACCTTC	CSANEGAVSYGYTF
14	TRBV7-2	.	.	TRBJ2-3	TGTGCCAGCAGCTTCTCTGGGGTCACAGATACGCAGTATTTT	CASSFSGVTDTQYF
16	TRBV12-3/TRBV12-4	.	.	TRBJ2-3	TGTGCCAGCAGTTTAGGGGTTGGTATAAGCACAGATACGCAGTATTTT	CASSLGVGISTDTQYF
11	TRBV27	.	.	TRBJ1-2	TGTGCCAGCGGGGACCCCTATGGCTACACCTTC	CASGDPYGYTF
13	TRBV12-3/TRBV12-4	few	.	TRBJ1-1	TGTGCCAGCCGTCGGGGGCGGGTCACTGAAGCTTTCTTT	CASRRGRVTEAFF
14	TRBV6-1	.	.	TRBJ2-3	TGTGCCAGCAGCTCTCGGGGGCTCGCAGATACGCAGTATTTT	CASSSRGLADTQYF
20	TRBV2	once	TRBD1	TRBJ2-2	TGTGCCAGCAGTGGATACGGGACAGGGGGATCGGGGGCTATCACCGGGGAGCTGTTTTTT	CASSGYGTGGSGAITGELFF
15	TRBV2	.	TRBD1	TRBJ2-4	TGTGCCAGCAGTGCTCCGGCTAGCTACAGGGGCATTCAGTACTTC	CASSAPASYRGIQYF
11	TRBV24-1	.	.	TRBJ1-1	TGTGCCACCAGGCTAGGGGCTGAAGCTTTCTTT	CATRLGAEAFF
16	TRBV6-1	few	.	TRBJ2-5	TGTGCCAGCAGTGCCCTATACAGGGAAATGGGGGAGACCCAGTACTTC	CASSALYREMGETQYF